This T cell receptor (beta chain) originates from a study of T-cell memory formation after mild COVID-19. Study at large: Most TCR clusters belonged to a single donor.

Germline CDR1 reads ENHRY; CDR2 reads SYGVKD. V gave up 6 bases and J gave up 4 bases; unmatched junction bases: 9. The CDR3 extends over 15 amino acids. Using constant-segment primers, 5'RACE produced TCR alpha and TCR beta cDNA libraries carrying sample barcodes and UMIs. MiXCR, run by TCRdb on the 5' RACE reads, gives a single entry per CDR3 protein. Of 150,000 to 200,000 distinct CDR3 sequences in the sample, roughly 31% were seen once. Remarks on this clonotype: As yet, its antigen is unknown.

Study-wide results and limits: Day 15 to 85 contractors were CD4/CD8 balanced; later expanders leaned CD4+. Mainly CM and EM harbored the contracting CD4+ clones; mainly EMRA harbored the CD8+ ones.

The clonotype originates from an adult woman who had mild COVID-19 (a few samples of this study predate the infection). Cell type and time point are not known. The J gene is TRBJ1-5, the V gene TRBV10-3, with 7 bases fitting TRBD1. Sequenced: PBMCs or a T cell subset sorted from them (not recorded which). This chain's CDR3 is CAIRSDRNFNQPQHF. DNA for the CDR3: TGTGCCATCAGATCGGACAGGAACTTTAATCAGCCCCAGCATTTT.